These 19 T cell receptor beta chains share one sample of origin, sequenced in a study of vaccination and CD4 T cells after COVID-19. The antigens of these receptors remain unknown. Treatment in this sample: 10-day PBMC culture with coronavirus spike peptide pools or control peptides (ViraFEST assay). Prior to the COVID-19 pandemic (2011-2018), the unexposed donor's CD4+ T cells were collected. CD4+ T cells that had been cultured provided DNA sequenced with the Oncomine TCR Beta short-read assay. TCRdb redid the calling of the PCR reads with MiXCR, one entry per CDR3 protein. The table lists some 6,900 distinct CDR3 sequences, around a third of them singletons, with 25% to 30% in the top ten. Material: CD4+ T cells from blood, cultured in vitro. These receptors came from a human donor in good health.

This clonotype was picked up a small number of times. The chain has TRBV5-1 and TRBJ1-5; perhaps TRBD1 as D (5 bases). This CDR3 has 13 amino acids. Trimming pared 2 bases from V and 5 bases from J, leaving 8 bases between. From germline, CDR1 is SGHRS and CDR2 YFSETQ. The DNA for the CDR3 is TGCGCCAGCAGCTTACAGGTCGATCAGCCCCAGCATTTT. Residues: CASSLQVDQPQHF.

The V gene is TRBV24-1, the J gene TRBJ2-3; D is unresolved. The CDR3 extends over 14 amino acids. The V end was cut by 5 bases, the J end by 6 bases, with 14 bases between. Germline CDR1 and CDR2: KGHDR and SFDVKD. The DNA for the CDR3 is TGTGCCACCAGTGGATTTCCGGAAGTGGATACGCAGTATTTT. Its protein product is CATSGFPEVDTQYF.

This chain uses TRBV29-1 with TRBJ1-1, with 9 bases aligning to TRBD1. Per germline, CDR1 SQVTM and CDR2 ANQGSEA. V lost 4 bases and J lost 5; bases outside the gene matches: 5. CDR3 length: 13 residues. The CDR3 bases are TGCAGCGTTGGATGGGACAGGGATACTGAAGCTTTCTTT. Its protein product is CSVGWDRDTEAFF.

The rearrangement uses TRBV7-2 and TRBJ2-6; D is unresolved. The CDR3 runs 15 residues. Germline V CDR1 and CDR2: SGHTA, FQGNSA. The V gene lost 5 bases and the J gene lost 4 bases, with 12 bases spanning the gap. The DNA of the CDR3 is TGTGCCAGCAGCCTCATAGTGGCCGGGGCCAACGTCCTGACTTTC. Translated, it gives CASSLIVAGANVLTF.

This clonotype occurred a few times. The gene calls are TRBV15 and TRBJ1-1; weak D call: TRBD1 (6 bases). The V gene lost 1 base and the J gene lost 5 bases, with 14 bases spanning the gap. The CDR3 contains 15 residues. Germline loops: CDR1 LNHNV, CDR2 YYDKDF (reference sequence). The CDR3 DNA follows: TGTGCCACCAGCAGAGTAGGGGGGGCGCGAACTGAAGCTTTCTTT. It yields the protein CATSRVGGARTEAFF. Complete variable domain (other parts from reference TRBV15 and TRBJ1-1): DAMVIQNPRYQVTQFGKPVTLSCSQTLNHNVMYWYQQKSSQAPKLLFHYYDKDFNNEADTPDNFQSRRPNTSFCFLDIRSPGLGDTAMYLCATSRVGGARTEAFFGQGTRLTVV.

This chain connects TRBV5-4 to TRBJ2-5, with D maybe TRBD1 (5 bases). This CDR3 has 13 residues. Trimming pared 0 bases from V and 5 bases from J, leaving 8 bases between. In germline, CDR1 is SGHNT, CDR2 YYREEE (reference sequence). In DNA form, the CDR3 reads TGTGCCAGCAGCTTGGAGGGGTACGAGACCCAGTACTTC. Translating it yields CASSLEGYETQYF.

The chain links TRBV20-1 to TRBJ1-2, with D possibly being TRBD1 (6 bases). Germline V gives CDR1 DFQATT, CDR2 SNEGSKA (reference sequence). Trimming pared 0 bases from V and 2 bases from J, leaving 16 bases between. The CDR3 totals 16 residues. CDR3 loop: CSARDWGGGLNYGYTF. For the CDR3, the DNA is TGCAGTGCTAGAGATTGGGGGGGGGGCCTGAACTATGGCTACACCTTC.

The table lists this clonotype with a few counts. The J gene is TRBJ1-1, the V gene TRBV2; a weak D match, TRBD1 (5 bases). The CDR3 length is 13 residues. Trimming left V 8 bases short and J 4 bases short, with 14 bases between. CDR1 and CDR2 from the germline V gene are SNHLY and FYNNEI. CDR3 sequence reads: CASSGDGGTEAFF. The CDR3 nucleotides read TGTGCCAGCTCGGGGGACGGGGGCACTGAAGCTTTCTTT.

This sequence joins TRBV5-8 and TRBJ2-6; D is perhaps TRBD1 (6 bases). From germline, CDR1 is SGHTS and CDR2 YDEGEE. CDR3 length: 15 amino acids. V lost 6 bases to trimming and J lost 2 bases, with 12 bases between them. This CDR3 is CASTQQGTGANVLTF. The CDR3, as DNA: TGTGCCAGCACCCAGCAGGGGACTGGGGCCAACGTCCTGACTTTC.

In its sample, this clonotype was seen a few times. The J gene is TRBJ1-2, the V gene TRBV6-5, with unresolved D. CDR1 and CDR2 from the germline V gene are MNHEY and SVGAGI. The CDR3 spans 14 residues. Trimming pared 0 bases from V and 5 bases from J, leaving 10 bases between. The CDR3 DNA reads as TGTGCCAGCAGTTACTCGTTCCAGGATTATGGCTACACCTTC. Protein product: CASSYSFQDYGYTF.

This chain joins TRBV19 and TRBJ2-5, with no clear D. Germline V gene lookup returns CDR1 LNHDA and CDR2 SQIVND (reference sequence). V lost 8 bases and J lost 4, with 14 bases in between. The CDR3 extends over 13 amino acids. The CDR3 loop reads CASRRSSPETQYF. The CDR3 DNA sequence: TGTGCCAGTCGCCGGTCTAGTCCAGAGACCCAGTACTTC.

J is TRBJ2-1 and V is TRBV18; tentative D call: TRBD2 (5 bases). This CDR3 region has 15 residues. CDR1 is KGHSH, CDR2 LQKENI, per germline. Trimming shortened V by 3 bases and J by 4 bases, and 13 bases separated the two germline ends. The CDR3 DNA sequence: TGTGCCAGCTCACCTTCGGACTTTCAATACAATGAGCAGTTCTTC. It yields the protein CASSPSDFQYNEQFF.

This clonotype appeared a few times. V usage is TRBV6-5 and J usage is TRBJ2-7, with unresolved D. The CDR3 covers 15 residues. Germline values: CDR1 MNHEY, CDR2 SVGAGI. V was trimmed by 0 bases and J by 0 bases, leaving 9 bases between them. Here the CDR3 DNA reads TGTGCCAGCAGTTACTCGTCCAGGAGCTCCTACGAGCAGTACTTC. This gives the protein CASSYSSRSSYEQYF.

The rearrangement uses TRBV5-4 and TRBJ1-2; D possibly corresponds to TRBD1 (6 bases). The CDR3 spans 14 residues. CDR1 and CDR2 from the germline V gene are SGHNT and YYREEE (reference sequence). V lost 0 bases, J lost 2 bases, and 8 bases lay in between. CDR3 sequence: CASSLGGANYGYTF. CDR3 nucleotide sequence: TGTGCCAGCAGCTTGGGGGGGGCCAACTATGGCTACACCTTC.

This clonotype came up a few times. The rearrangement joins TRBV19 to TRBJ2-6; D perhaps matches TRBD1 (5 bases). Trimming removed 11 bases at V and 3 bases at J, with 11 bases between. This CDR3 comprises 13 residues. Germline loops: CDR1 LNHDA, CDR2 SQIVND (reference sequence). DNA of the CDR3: TGTGCCTCCAGGGTAGGTGGGGCCAACGTCCTGACTTTC. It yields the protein CASRVGGANVLTF.

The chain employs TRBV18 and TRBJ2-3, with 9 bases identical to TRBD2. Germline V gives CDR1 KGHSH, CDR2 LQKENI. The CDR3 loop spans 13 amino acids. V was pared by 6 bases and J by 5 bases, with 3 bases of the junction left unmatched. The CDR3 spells CASSRGGEDTQYF. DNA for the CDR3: TGTGCCAGCTCGCGGGGGGGTGAAGATACGCAGTATTTT.

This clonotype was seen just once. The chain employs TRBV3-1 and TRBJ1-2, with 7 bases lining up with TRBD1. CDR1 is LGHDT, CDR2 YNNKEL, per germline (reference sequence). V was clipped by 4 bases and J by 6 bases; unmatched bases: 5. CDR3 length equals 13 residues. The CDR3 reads CASSPGTAHGYTF. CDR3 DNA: TGTGCCAGCAGCCCGGGGACAGCCCATGGCTACACCTTC.

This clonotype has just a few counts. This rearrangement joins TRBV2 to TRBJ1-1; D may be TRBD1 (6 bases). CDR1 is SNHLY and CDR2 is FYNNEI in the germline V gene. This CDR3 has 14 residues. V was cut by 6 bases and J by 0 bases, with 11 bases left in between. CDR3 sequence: CASSPRQVNTEAFF. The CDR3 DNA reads TGTGCCAGCAGCCCTAGACAGGTGAACACTGAAGCTTTCTTT.

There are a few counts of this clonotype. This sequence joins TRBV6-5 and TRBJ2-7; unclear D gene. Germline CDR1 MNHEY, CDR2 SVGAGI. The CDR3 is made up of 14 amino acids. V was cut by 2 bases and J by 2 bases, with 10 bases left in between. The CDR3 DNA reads TGTGCCAGCAGTTACGGCAGATTCACCTACGAGCAGTACTTC. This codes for CASSYGRFTYEQYF.